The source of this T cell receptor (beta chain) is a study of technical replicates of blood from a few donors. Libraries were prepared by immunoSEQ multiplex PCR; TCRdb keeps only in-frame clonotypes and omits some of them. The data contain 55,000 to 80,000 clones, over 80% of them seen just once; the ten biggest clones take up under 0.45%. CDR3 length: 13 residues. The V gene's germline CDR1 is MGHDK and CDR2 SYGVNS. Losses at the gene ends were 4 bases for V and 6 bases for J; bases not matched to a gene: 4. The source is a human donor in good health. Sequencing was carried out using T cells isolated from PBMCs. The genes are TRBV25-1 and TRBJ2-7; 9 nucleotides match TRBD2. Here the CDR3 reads CASSAGLAAEQYF. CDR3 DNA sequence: TGTGCCAGCAGTGCGGGACTAGCTGCCGAGCAGTACTTC.